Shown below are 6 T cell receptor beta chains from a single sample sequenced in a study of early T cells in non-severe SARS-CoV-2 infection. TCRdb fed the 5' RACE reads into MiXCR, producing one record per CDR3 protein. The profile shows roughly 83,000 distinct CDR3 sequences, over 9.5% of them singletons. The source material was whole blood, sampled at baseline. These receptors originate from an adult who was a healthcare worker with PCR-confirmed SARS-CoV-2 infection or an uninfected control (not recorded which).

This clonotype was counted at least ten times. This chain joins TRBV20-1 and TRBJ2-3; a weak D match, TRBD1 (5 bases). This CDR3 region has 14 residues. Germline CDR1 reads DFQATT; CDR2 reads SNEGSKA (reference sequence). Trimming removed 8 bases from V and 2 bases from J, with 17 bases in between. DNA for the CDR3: TGCAGTCTGACAGTTGCTACCACCACAGATACGCAGTATTTT. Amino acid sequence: CSLTVATTTDTQYF.

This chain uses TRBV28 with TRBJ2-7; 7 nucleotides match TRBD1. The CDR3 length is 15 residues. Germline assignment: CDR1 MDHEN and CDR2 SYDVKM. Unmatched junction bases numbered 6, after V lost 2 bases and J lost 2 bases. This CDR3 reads CASSLTGDYPYEQYF. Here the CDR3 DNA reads TGTGCCAGCAGTTTAACAGGGGATTACCCCTACGAGCAGTACTTC.

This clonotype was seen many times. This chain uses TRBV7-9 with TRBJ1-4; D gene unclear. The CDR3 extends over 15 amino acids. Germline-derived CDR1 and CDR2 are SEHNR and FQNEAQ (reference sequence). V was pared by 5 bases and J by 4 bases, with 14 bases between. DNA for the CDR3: TGTGCCAGCAGCGGGGATCAGGTGGTTAATGAAAAACTGTTTTTT. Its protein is CASSGDQVVNEKLFF.

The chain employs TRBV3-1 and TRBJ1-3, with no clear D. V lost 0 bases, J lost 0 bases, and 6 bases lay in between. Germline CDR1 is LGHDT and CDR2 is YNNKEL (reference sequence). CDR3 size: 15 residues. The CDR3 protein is CASSQDAGSGNTIYF. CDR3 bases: TGTGCCAGCAGCCAAGATGCCGGCTCTGGAAACACCATATATTTT.

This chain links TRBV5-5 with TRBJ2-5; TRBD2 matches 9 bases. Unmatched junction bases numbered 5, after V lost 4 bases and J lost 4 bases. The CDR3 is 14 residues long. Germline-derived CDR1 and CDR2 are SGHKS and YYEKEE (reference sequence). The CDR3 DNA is TGTGCCAGCAGCGACCCGGGACTAGCAGAGACCCAGTACTTC. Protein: CASSDPGLAETQYF.

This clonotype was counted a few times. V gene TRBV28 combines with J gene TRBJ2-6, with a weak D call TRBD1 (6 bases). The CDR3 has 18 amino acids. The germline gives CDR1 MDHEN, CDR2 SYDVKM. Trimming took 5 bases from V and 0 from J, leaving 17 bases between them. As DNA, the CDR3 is TGTGCCAGCAGTCCCCATTCGACAGGTTTCTCTGGGGCCAACGTCCTGACTTTC. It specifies CASSPHSTGFSGANVLTF.